This note documents a single T cell receptor beta chain sequence. The table came from immunoSEQ multiplex PCR; TCRdb's copy has only in-frame clones and leaves some out. The sample has about 150,000 clones, just over 85% seen once. This sample was included in a study of blood T cell repertoires in COVID-19. The origin of this receptor is a man between 65 and 85 years old with acute or convalescent COVID-19. Sequenced sample: peripheral blood.

CDR3 amino acids: CASSQLSGSHTGELFF. The CDR3 bases are TGTGCCAGCAGCCAATTGAGCGGGAGCCACACCGGGGAGCTGTTTTTT. V usage is TRBV4-2 and J usage is TRBJ2-2; 8 bases agree with TRBD2. CDR1 is LGHNA and CDR2 is YNFKEQ in the germline V gene. The V segment lost 2 bases and the J segment 3 bases; nucleotides outside the gene matches: 5. The CDR3 has 16 residues.